The 31 T cell receptor beta chains given below trace back to one sample, sequenced in a study of cytomegalovirus exposure and HLA in healthy donors. Both 60 Vbeta primers and 13 Jbeta primers went into the PCR. The assay was immunoSEQ multiplex PCR, and TCRdb's table has in-frame clones only and misses some. This table holds 97,000 or so clones, around 63% found once. The sequenced sample was PBMCs. All receptors come from a human donor in good health.

In its sample, this clone was seen a few times. V is TRBV2 and J is TRBJ1-2; tentatively, D is TRBD1 (6 bases). The V and J ends lost 6 bases and 11 bases respectively, with 22 bases between them. The CDR3 runs to 14 residues. Per the germline V gene, CDR1 is SNHLY and CDR2 is FYNNEI. The CDR3, as DNA: TGTGCCAGCAGCCTCACCCCCGGGGCCCAGGGGTACACCTTC. Amino acids: CASSLTPGAQGYTF.

This clone was counted between two and nine times. The chain employs TRBV7-6 and TRBJ2-7; 12 bases match TRBD2. Germline V CDR1 and CDR2: SGHVS, FNYEAQ. The CDR3 covers 19 residues. Trimming took 1 base from V and 5 from J; bases not matched to a gene: 15. The DNA of the CDR3 is TGTGCCAGCAGCTTAGAGTTCCCTAGCGGGAGGGCCGGATCCAACGAGCAGTACTTC. Protein: CASSLEFPSGRAGSNEQYF.

This chain connects TRBV19 to TRBJ2-5; 8 bases align to TRBD1. Losses at the gene ends were 0 bases for V and 9 bases for J; bases not matched to a gene: 9. The CDR3 totals 15 residues. Germline V gene sequence: CDR1 LNHDA, CDR2 SQIVND (reference sequence). The CDR3 sequence is CASSIDHRGSFAQYF. CDR3 nucleotides: TGTGCCAGTAGTATAGATCACAGGGGGTCCTTCGCCCAGTACTTC.

This clone was seen a handful of times. The DNA of the CDR3 is TGCGCCAGCAGGGAGAACACAGGGAACTCCTACGAGCAGTACTTC. This codes for CASRENTGNSYEQYF. This chain links TRBV10-2 with TRBJ2-7, with TRBD1 as a possible D gene (6 bases). There are 15 residues in the CDR3. Trimming removed 6 bases from V and 0 bases from J, with 15 bases in between. From germline, CDR1 is WSHSY and CDR2 SAAADI.

Only a few counts were recorded for this clone. The genes are TRBV5-1 and TRBJ2-5; 11 bases are shared with TRBD2. The J call may be incorrect, as the DNA end agrees better with TRBJ2-7. The germline CDR1 and CDR2 sequences are SGHRS and YFSETQ. The CDR3 is 18 residues long. CDR3: CASILGTLHTSGRYEQYF. CDR3 coding DNA: TGCGCCAGCATACTTGGGACGTTACATACTAGCGGGAGATACGAGCAGTACTTC.

V and J are TRBV6-5 and TRBJ1-6, with D uncertain. Trimming stripped 2 bases from V and 5 bases from J, with 10 bases between. Germline V CDR1 and CDR2: MNHEY, SVGAGI. This CDR3 spans 15 amino acids. As DNA, the CDR3 is TGTGCCAGCAGTTACACGGTCCGCCATAATTCACCCCTCCACTTT. Amino acid sequence: CASSYTVRHNSPLHF.

The V and J genes are TRBV13 and TRBJ1-6; 7 nucleotides match TRBD1. This CDR3 spans 16 amino acids. Germline loops: CDR1 PRHDT, CDR2 FYEKMQ (reference sequence). The V gene end was trimmed by 5 bases and the J gene end by 10 bases; junction bases not matched to a gene: 14. This CDR3 is CASSRTGAAGRSPLHF. CDR3 nucleotide sequence: TGTGCCAGCAGCCGAACAGGGGCGGCAGGACGATCACCCCTCCACTTT. Based on the CDR3 plus reference TRBV13 and TRBJ1-6, the full variable domain is AAGVIQSPRHLIKEKRETATLKCYPIPRHDTVYWYQQGPGQDPQFLISFYEKMQSDKGSIPDRFSAQQFSDYHSELNMSSLELGDSALYFCASSRTGAAGRSPLHFGNGTRLTVT.

This rearrangement joins TRBV11-2 to TRBJ2-5, with 10 positions matching TRBD1. V was clipped by 3 bases and J by 4 bases; unmatched bases: 2. The CDR3 is 14 residues long. Germline lookup yields CDR1 SGHAT and CDR2 FQNNGV. The CDR3: CASSFDRGRETQYF. CDR3 in DNA: TGTGCCAGCAGCTTCGACAGGGGGCGAGAGACCCAGTACTTC. Combining the CDR3 with reference TRBV11-2 and TRBJ2-5 gives the whole variable domain EAGVAQSPRYKIIEKRQSVAFWCNPISGHATLYWYQQILGQGPKLLIQFQNNGVVDDSQLPKDRFSAERLKGVDSTLKIQPAKLEDSAVYLCASSFDRGRETQYFGPGTRLLVL.

CDR3 in amino acids: CAWGGDSSYNEQFF. The DNA for the CDR3 is TGTGCCTGGGGCGGTGACAGCTCCTACAATGAGCAGTTCTTC. The chain is built from TRBV30 and TRBJ2-1; D may be TRBD1 (5 bases). V was cut by 5 bases and J by 0 bases, with 11 bases left in between. This CDR3 region has 14 residues. CDR1 and CDR2 from the germline V gene are GTSNPN and SVGIG (reference sequence).

The chain joins TRBV5-1 to TRBJ2-1; 11 nucleotides agree with TRBD2. This CDR3 region has 16 residues. After removal of 4 bases from V and 6 bases from J, the junction contained 9 bases not matched to a gene. CDR1 and CDR2 from the germline V gene are SGHRS and YFSETQ. CDR3 in amino acids: CASSALAGGAPNEQFF. The DNA for the CDR3 is TGCGCCAGCAGCGCCTTAGCGGGAGGGGCCCCCAATGAGCAGTTCTTC. Full variable domain (remainder filled in from reference TRBV5-1 and TRBJ2-1): KAGVTQTPRYLIKTRGQQVTLSCSPISGHRSVSWYQQTPGQGLQFLFEYFSETQRNKGNFPGRFSGRQFSNSRSEMNVSTLELGDSALYLCASSALAGGAPNEQFFGPGTRLTVL.

The chain is built from TRBV5-1 and TRBJ2-3, with 14 positions matching TRBD2. CDR3 length equals 21 residues. V gave up 2 bases and J gave up 4 bases; unmatched junction bases: 18. The germline CDR1 and CDR2 sequences are SGHRS and YFSETQ. The DNA for the CDR3 is TGCGCCAGCAGCTTTCTTAAAGGACTAGCGGGAGGCCCTGCTCATGCAGATACGCAGTATTTT. Amino acids: CASSFLKGLAGGPAHADTQYF.

V and J are TRBV7-8 and TRBJ2-7; TRBD1 matches 9 bases. With V trimmed by 5 bases and J by 5 bases, 10 bases remained unmatched. There are 15 residues in the CDR3. CDR1 is SGHVS and CDR2 is FQNEAQ in the germline V gene. CDR3 in DNA: TGTGCCAGCAGCCCCCGCCGGGACAGGGTCCACGAGCAGTACTTC. This translates into CASSPRRDRVHEQYF.

This chain uses TRBV7-9 with TRBJ2-6; 7 bases align to TRBD2. The CDR3 runs to 16 residues. Germline CDR1 is SEHNR and CDR2 is FQNEAQ (reference sequence). J gave up 3 bases and V 0 bases, and 2 bases lay outside the gene matches. The CDR3 here is CASSLARGVGANVLTF. CDR3 nucleotide sequence: TGTGCCAGCAGCTTAGCCCGGGGGGTTGGGGCCAACGTCCTGACTTTC.

The chain couples TRBV30 to TRBJ1-2; 7 positions agree with TRBD1. The CDR3 is 14 residues long. Germline V gene lookup returns CDR1 GTSNPN and CDR2 SVGIG (reference sequence). V lost 4 bases and J lost 0; bases outside the gene matches: 5. CDR3 DNA: TGTGCCTGGAACCCCGGGACAGCTAACTATGGCTACACCTTC. Protein sequence: CAWNPGTANYGYTF.

The chain links TRBV2 to TRBJ1-1; TRBD1 aligns across 8 bases. In germline, CDR1 is SNHLY, CDR2 FYNNEI. This CDR3 contains 14 residues. The V gene end was trimmed by 6 bases and the J gene end by 1 base; junction bases not matched to a gene: 4. CDR3 amino acids: CASRGDRTNTEAFF. The CDR3 DNA reads TGTGCCAGCAGAGGGGACAGGACGAACACTGAAGCTTTCTTT.

V and J are TRBV5-1 and TRBJ2-2, with 9 bases matching TRBD1. V was clipped by 4 bases and J by 4 bases; unmatched bases: 5. Germline V gene data show CDR1 as SGHRS and CDR2 as YFSETQ. There are 15 residues in the CDR3. This CDR3 reads CASSLVGQGTGELFF. The CDR3 nucleotides read TGCGCCAGCAGCCTGGTGGGACAGGGCACCGGGGAGCTGTTTTTT.

The chain links TRBV20-1 to TRBJ2-7; D gene ambiguous. Germline CDR1 is DFQATT and CDR2 is SNEGSKA (reference sequence). This CDR3 contains 11 residues. V lost 3 bases and J 7 bases, leaving 10 bases between the germline ends. This chain's CDR3 is CSASAYSEQYF. In nucleotides, the CDR3 is TGCAGTGCTAGCGCATATAGTGAGCAGTACTTC.

The chain carries TRBV18 and TRBJ1-5, with a possible D match to TRBD1 (5 bases). Trimming stripped 8 bases from V and 2 bases from J, with 13 bases between. Germline loops: CDR1 KGHSH, CDR2 LQKENI. The CDR3 is 14 amino acids. The CDR3 region is CASREGGGNQPQHF. The CDR3 DNA reads TGTGCCAGCCGTGAGGGAGGGGGCAATCAGCCCCAGCATTTT.

This chain joins TRBV29-1 and TRBJ1-3; TRBD1 agrees at 12 bases. Germline loops: CDR1 SQVTM, CDR2 ANQGSEA. The CDR3 is 14 residues long. V gave up 4 bases and J gave up 4 bases; unmatched junction bases: 2. CDR3 nucleotides: TGCAGCGTTGGGGACAGGGGGCTCGGAAACACCATATATTTT. Amino acids: CSVGDRGLGNTIYF.

The chain carries TRBV7-9 and TRBJ1-2; D gene ambiguous. The CDR3 runs to 15 residues. CDR1 SEHNR and CDR2 FQNEAQ come from the germline V gene (reference sequence). V was shortened by 4 bases and J by 0 bases, with 12 bases between the two germline ends. As DNA, the CDR3 is TGTGCCAGCAGCTACGAACTGGTAGCTAACTATGGCTACACCTTC. It translates to CASSYELVANYGYTF.

The chain combines TRBV28 with TRBJ2-7; 9 nucleotides agree with TRBD1. The CDR3 is 16 residues long. V dropped 5 bases and J dropped 7; count of bases not matched to a gene: 15. CDR1 is MDHEN and CDR2 is SYDVKM in the germline V gene. This CDR3 is CASSPLGTGQLGEQYF. In DNA form, the CDR3 reads TGTGCCAGCAGTCCCCTGGGGACAGGGCAGTTGGGGGAGCAGTACTTC.

The sample holds a few counts of this clone. The chain links TRBV30 to TRBJ2-3; TRBD2 aligns across 10 bases. The CDR3 sequence is 17 residues long. V was clipped by 3 bases and J by 0 bases; unmatched bases: 9. The V gene's germline CDR1 is GTSNPN and CDR2 SVGIG (reference sequence). The CDR3 sequence is CAWRGVAGGYSTDTQYF. The CDR3 nucleotides are TGTGCCTGGAGGGGGGTAGCGGGAGGATATAGCACAGATACGCAGTATTTT.

This chain joins TRBV19 and TRBJ1-5; the D is unclear. CDR3 length: 14 amino acids. CDR1 and CDR2 (germline): LNHDA, SQIVND (reference sequence). V shed 8 bases and J shed 5 bases, with 16 bases lying between them. The CDR3 region is CASHKGKRDQPQHF. The DNA for the CDR3 is TGTGCCAGTCATAAGGGCAAGAGGGATCAGCCCCAGCATTTT.

The chain recombines TRBV7-9 with TRBJ1-3; D gene ambiguous. This CDR3 region has 14 residues. Germline V gene data show CDR1 as SEHNR and CDR2 as FQNEAQ (reference sequence). As DNA, the CDR3 is TGTGCTTCTGGCCTAGTCAGCTCTGGAAACACCATATATTTT. Translation: CASGLVSSGNTIYF. The full variable domain, completed using reference TRBV7-9 and TRBJ1-3, is DTGVSQNPRHKITKRGQNVTFRCDPISEHNRLYWYRQTLGQGPEFLTYFQNEAQLEKSRLLSDRFSAERPKGSFSTLEIQRTEQGDSAMYLCASGLVSSGNTIYFGEGSWLTVV.

This clone was observed a few times. This chain connects TRBV7-6 to TRBJ2-3, with D possibly TRBD1 on 6 matching bases. The CDR3 has 16 residues. V lost 1 base, J lost 0 bases, and 11 bases lay in between. Germline CDR1 and CDR2: SGHVS and FNYEAQ. This chain's CDR3 is CASSLGQGRSTDTQYF. The CDR3 nucleotides read TGTGCCAGCAGCTTAGGGCAGGGGCGTAGCACAGATACGCAGTATTTT.

This clone has at least ten counts. The chain recombines TRBV9 with TRBJ1-1; unclear D gene. Germline CDR1 reads SGDLS; CDR2 reads YYNGEE. The germline V and J ends were trimmed by 4 bases and 1 base, with 8 bases remaining between them. CDR3 length: 13 residues. CDR3 region: CASSPRQNTEAFF. The CDR3 nucleotides read TGTGCCAGCAGCCCAAGACAGAACACTGAAGCTTTCTTT.

This rearrangement joins TRBV5-8 to TRBJ1-2; 8 bases align to TRBD1. The CDR3 length is 15 residues. Germline CDR1 SGHTS, CDR2 YDEGEE. The V gene end was trimmed by 0 bases and the J gene end by 2 bases; junction bases not matched to a gene: 3. CDR3 sequence reads: CASSLGRTGNYGYTF. CDR3 in DNA: TGTGCCAGCAGCTTGGGGCGGACAGGGAACTATGGCTACACCTTC.

This sequence joins TRBV2 and TRBJ2-2; D is uncertain. From germline, CDR1 is SNHLY and CDR2 FYNNEI. Trimming pared 1 base from V and 7 bases from J, leaving 7 bases between. This CDR3 spans 13 amino acids. The CDR3 protein is CASSEVAVGELFF. The DNA for the CDR3 is TGTGCCAGCAGTGAAGTGGCGGTCGGGGAGCTGTTTTTT.

The gene calls are TRBV5-1 and TRBJ2-3; D not certain. The CDR3 is 12 residues long. Germline V lookup: CDR1 SGHRS, CDR2 YFSETQ. V lost 5 bases to trimming and J lost 2 bases, with 6 bases between them. The CDR3 DNA reads as TGCGCCAGCAGTGCGGCCACAGATACGCAGTATTTT. Encoded protein: CASSAATDTQYF.

This clone was seen once. The V gene is TRBV30, the J gene TRBJ1-1, with TRBD1 matching over 8 bases. Trimming took 3 bases from V and 4 from J; bases not matched to a gene: 4. CDR1 is GTSNPN, CDR2 SVGIG, per germline (reference sequence). The CDR3 length is 13 residues. CDR3 in DNA: TGTGCCTGGAGCGGGACAGGCCGCACTGAAGCTTTCTTT. Protein sequence: CAWSGTGRTEAFF. The full variable domain, its missing parts supplied by reference TRBV30 and TRBJ1-1, is SQTIHQWPATLVQPVGSPLSLECTVEGTSNPNLYWYRQAAGRGLQLLFYSVGIGQISSEVPQNLSASRPQDRQFILSSKKLLLSDSGFYLCAWSGTGRTEAFFGQGTRLTVV.

The chain couples TRBV5-6 to TRBJ1-5; 7 positions agree with TRBD1. The CDR3 totals 15 residues. V dropped 3 bases and J dropped 6; count of bases not matched to a gene: 9. CDR1 and CDR2 (germline): SGHDT, YYEEEE. The DNA for the CDR3 is TGTGCCAGCAGCTCCGCCCGACAGGGTCCTCAGCCCCAGCATTTT. Translated, it gives CASSSARQGPQPQHF.